A single T cell receptor beta chain is shown here with its context. The antigen remains unidentified. Specified time point: patch test 1, 2 weeks after DPC sensitization. Described treatment: therapeutic diphenylcyclopropenone sensitization with weekly scalp DPC. This specimen belongs to a study of human T cells and chemical hapten exposure. The study, taken as a whole, reports: No shift was seen in TCRs above 1 in 1000 frequency with DPC sensitization.

TCRdb passed the RACE reads through MiXCR, listing each CDR3 protein once. The table shows approximately 71,000 distinct CDR3 sequences, with around 9.5% occurring only once. The CDR3 length is 16 residues. V was trimmed by 1 base and J by 0 bases, leaving 12 bases between them. Looked up from germline, CDR1 is SGHVS and CDR2 is FQNEAQ. Material: whole blood, obtained in connection with sensitization to the hapten diphenylcyclopropenone (DPC). The TCR was taken from a woman between 35 and 50 years old with alopecia areata. Some clones in this sample may be carry-over from other donors' samples. The gene calls are TRBV7-8 and TRBJ2-5; D perhaps matches TRBD1 (6 bases). CDR3 protein: CASSLGAGDYQETQYF. DNA for the CDR3: TGTGCCAGCAGCTTAGGAGCAGGGGATTACCAAGAGACCCAGTACTTC.